These T cell receptor beta chains were read from a single sample in a study of T cells in localized non-small cell lung cancer. Generated by immunoSEQ multiplex PCR, the TCRdb table keeps only in-frame clones and is missing some. This sample has 2,500 to 3,000 clones, with almost 25% found just once. The specimen was lung tumor tissue, collected before any cancer treatment. These receptor sequences come from a male donor aged 60 or older with stage II lung adenocarcinoma. The CDR3 runs from the conserved cysteine through the conserved F or W. D genes are given only for firm matches. Clone size, where shown, is once, few, many, or a class for clones that have expanded.

CDR3 DNA: TGTGCCAGCACCGAAGCGGGAGCTAATAACAATGAGCAGTTCTTC; CDR3 protein: CASTEAGANNNEQFF; J gene: TRBJ2-1; V gene: TRBV6-8; clone size: NA; D gene: TRBD2
CDR3 DNA: TGTGCCGCCGCGCGGTCGAGCGGGGGGGCCGGTACCGGGGAGCTGTTTTTT; CDR3 protein: CAAARSSGGAGTGELFF; J gene: TRBJ2-2; V gene: TRBV19; clone size: NA; D gene: TRBD2
CDR3 DNA: TGTGCCAGCAGCCCCGGGACCGGGAATAATGAAAAACTGTTTTTT; CDR3 protein: CASSPGTGNNEKLFF; J gene: TRBJ1-4; V gene: TRBV11-3; clone size: large; D gene: NA
CDR3 DNA: TGTGCCAGCAGTTTTGTTAGGGAGGGGGGCTACACCTTC; CDR3 protein: CASSFVREGGYTF; J gene: TRBJ1-2; V gene: TRBV28; clone size: NA; D gene: NA
CDR3 DNA: TGTGCCAGCAGCTTTAGCGGGAAGGCCAATGAGCAGTTCTTC; CDR3 protein: CASSFSGKANEQFF; J gene: TRBJ2-1; V gene: TRBV11-3; clone size: NA; D gene: TRBD2
CDR3 DNA: TGTGCCACCAGCAGAGAAAGGGTTACGGCGTTGAACTATGGCTACACCTTC; CDR3 protein: CATSRERVTALNYGYTF; J gene: TRBJ1-2; V gene: TRBV15; clone size: NA; D gene: NA
CDR3 DNA: TGTGCCTGGAGTGTCCCTTTTCGGGGGCAGCTCACTGAAGCTTTCTTT; CDR3 protein: CAWSVPFRGQLTEAFF; J gene: TRBJ1-1; V gene: TRBV30; clone size: NA; D gene: NA
CDR3 DNA: TGTGCCAGCAGTTACGCTAACTATGGCTACACCTTC; CDR3 protein: CASSYANYGYTF; J gene: TRBJ1-2; V gene: TRBV6-8; clone size: few; D gene: NA
CDR3 DNA: TGCGCCAGCAGCCCATCCCCGGGACGTGCTGGGGCCAACGTCCTGACTTTC; CDR3 protein: CASSPSPGRAGANVLTF; J gene: TRBJ2-6; V gene: TRBV5-1; clone size: NA; D gene: NA
CDR3 DNA: TGTGCCTGGGAACCTCCGGACAGGCTAGGGGGCTCTGGGGCCAACGTCCTGACTTTC; CDR3 protein: CAWEPPDRLGGSGANVLTF; J gene: TRBJ2-6; V gene: TRBV30; clone size: NA; D gene: TRBD1
CDR3 DNA: TGTGCCAGCTCGTCAAAGCAGGTCCAAGAGACCCAGTACTTC; CDR3 protein: CASSSKQVQETQYF; J gene: TRBJ2-5; V gene: TRBV18; clone size: once; D gene: NA